These 24 T cell receptor beta chains came from one sample sequenced in a study of regulatory T cells in long-lasting Graves disease. Building the TCR beta libraries relied on iRepertoire HTBI primers, and CDR3 regions underwent Arm-PCR. TCRdb itself ran the multiplex PCR reads through MiXCR, one entry per CDR3 protein. In the table there are 350,000 to 450,000 distinct CDR3 sequences, roughly 10% of which are singletons. Sample time point: newly diagnosed GD, antithyroid drugs for less than 3 months. Extracted PBMC RNA gave rise to the TCR library. These data were also filed under a second study, of T cells in Graves' hyperthyroidism and ophthalmopathy.

The specimen comprised peripheral blood mononuclear cells (PBMCs), sampled at new diagnosis, from a patient treated with antithyroid drugs. These receptors were obtained from a woman between 18 and 29 years old with Graves disease.

This clonotype was seen at least ten times. This chain links TRBV12-3 or TRBV12-4 with TRBJ2-1; the D gene is possibly TRBD2 (6 bases). CDR3 length: 18 residues. The V end lost 2 bases, the J end lost 0 bases, and 17 bases lay between the germline ends. The CDR3 DNA reads as TGTGCCAGCAGTTTAATCGGGTTCGCGGGGACCTCCTACAATGAGCAGTTCTTC. This translates into CASSLIGFAGTSYNEQFF.

This clonotype has ten or more counts. The J gene is TRBJ2-5, the V gene TRBV24-1; 8 bases match TRBD1. Per germline, CDR1 KGHDR and CDR2 SFDVKD. V lost 4 bases and J lost 6; bases outside the gene matches: 9. This CDR3 region has 15 residues. The CDR3 DNA reads as TGTGCCACCAGTGACAAAGGACAGGGTAAACAGACCCAGTACTTC. Translation gives CATSDKGQGKQTQYF.

This clonotype was detected many times. This sequence joins TRBV6-2 or TRBV6-3 and TRBJ1-1; 7 bases agree with TRBD1. The CDR3 has 13 residues. CDR1 is MNHEY, CDR2 SVGEGT, per germline. V dropped 7 bases and J dropped 4; count of bases not matched to a gene: 6. The DNA for the CDR3 is TGTGCCAGCACCCAGGGGGGAAGCACTGAAGCTTTCTTT. It is translated as CASTQGGSTEAFF.

The chain recombines TRBV7-2 with TRBJ1-3; D is uncertain. Trimming pared 1 base from V and 0 bases from J, leaving 10 bases between. The germline V gene has CDR1 SGHTA and CDR2 FQGNSA. This CDR3 region has 16 residues. As DNA, the CDR3 is TGTGCCAGCAGCTTAGTTTCGGGGTCCTCTGGAAACACCATATATTTT. Its translation: CASSLVSGSSGNTIYF.

This clonotype was counted many times. The chain joins TRBV18 to TRBJ1-1; D is unresolved. This CDR3 region has 15 residues. Germline V gene sequence: CDR1 KGHSH, CDR2 LQKENI. The V gene lost 3 bases and the J gene lost 1 base, with 12 bases spanning the gap. In DNA form, the CDR3 reads TGTGCCAGCTCACCTGACACGGCCCGGAACACTGAAGCTTTCTTT. It codes for CASSPDTARNTEAFF.

Comment on this clonotype: A much larger clone is a single base away; this may be a read error. V is TRBV7-2 and J is TRBJ1-3, with D perhaps TRBD1 (5 bases). The V gene lost 5 bases and the J gene lost 1 base, with 12 bases spanning the gap. Germline CDR1 SGHTA, CDR2 FQGNSA. The CDR3 is made up of 15 amino acids. This CDR3 reads CASSPWGKSGNTIYF. The CDR3 DNA follows: TGTGCCAGCAGCCCATGGGGCAAGTCTGGAAACACCATATATTTT.

This clonotype was detected ten times or more. This sequence joins TRBV18 and TRBJ1-2, with 10 bases that match TRBD1. V was clipped by 2 bases and J by 6 bases; unmatched bases: 9. CDR1 is KGHSH, CDR2 LQKENI, per germline. The CDR3 is 16 residues long. CDR3 sequence reads: CASSPSLGQGDDGYTF. The CDR3 nucleotides read TGTGCCAGCTCACCAAGTCTTGGACAGGGGGACGATGGCTACACCTTC.

This clonotype was seen at least ten times. V is TRBV12-3 or TRBV12-4 and J is TRBJ2-5, with D perhaps matching TRBD2 (6 bases). The CDR3 length is 20 residues. Trimming removed 5 bases from V and 5 bases from J, with 33 bases in between. The CDR3 is CASSPLRWGGKGQEGETQYF. The DNA for the CDR3 is TGTGCCAGCAGTCCCCTGAGGTGGGGCGGGAAGGGGCAGGAGGGTGAGACCCAGTACTTC.

This clonotype has ten or more counts. The chain is built from TRBV28 and TRBJ1-4; D possibly corresponds to TRBD1 (5 bases). V was shortened by 3 bases and J by 3 bases, with 8 bases between the two germline ends. Germline-derived CDR1 and CDR2 are MDHEN and SYDVKM. The CDR3 is made up of 14 amino acids. The CDR3 spells CASSFGGSNEKLFF. The CDR3 DNA sequence: TGTGCCAGCAGTTTCGGGGGTTCTAATGAAAAACTGTTTTTT.

This sequence joins TRBV7-9 and TRBJ2-3; no definite D call. The V end was cut by 3 bases, the J end by 2 bases, with 15 bases between. Germline CDR1 SEHNR, CDR2 FQNEAQ (reference sequence). This CDR3 region has 16 residues. CDR3 sequence reads: CASSFLSKPPTDTQYF. CDR3 nucleotides: TGTGCCAGCAGCTTTTTGAGTAAGCCCCCCACAGATACGCAGTATTTT.

At least ten counts were recorded for this clonotype. This chain joins TRBV7-2 and TRBJ1-1; no firm D call. V was trimmed by 5 bases and J by 1 base, leaving 17 bases between them. Germline CDR1 SGHTA, CDR2 FQGNSA. The CDR3 loop spans 16 amino acids. DNA of the CDR3: TGTGCCAGCAGCCCCGGCTGGGGTAGTACGAACACTGAAGCTTTCTTT. This encodes CASSPGWGSTNTEAFF.

In the case of this clonotype: This likely came from a read error, as a far larger clone is one base away. The chain links TRBV6-2 or TRBV6-3 to TRBJ1-1; D is ambiguous. CDR1 is MNHEY and CDR2 is SVGEGT in the germline V gene. The CDR3 sequence is 13 residues long. The CDR3 DNA reads TGTGCCAGCCGGCGACCCATGAACACTGGAGCTTTCTTT. It yields the protein CASRRPMNTGAFF.

In this sample, this clonotype turned up a few times. This chain uses TRBV20-1 with TRBJ1-5; no reliable D call. The germline V and J ends were trimmed by 2 bases and 0 bases, with 11 bases remaining between them. CDR1 is DFQATT and CDR2 is SNEGSKA in the germline V gene (reference sequence). The length of the CDR3 is 15 residues. The DNA of the CDR3 is TGCAGTGCTAGAATTTCGGGAGCTAGCAATCAGCCCCAGCATTTT. Protein: CSARISGASNQPQHF.

In this sample, this clonotype turned up many times. V is TRBV5-1 and J is TRBJ1-5; a weak D match, TRBD1 (6 bases). Germline V gene lookup returns CDR1 SGHRS and CDR2 YFSETQ. The CDR3 contains 15 residues. V lost 2 bases to trimming and J lost 0 bases, with 9 bases between them. CDR3 coding DNA: TGCGCCAGCAGCTTAGGGGGACATAGCAATCAGCCCCAGCATTTT. It translates to CASSLGGHSNQPQHF.

This clonotype has only a few counts. The gene calls are TRBV6-1 and TRBJ1-1; no definite D call. Looked up from germline, CDR1 is MNHNS and CDR2 is SASEGT. CDR3 size: 13 residues. Trimming left V 8 bases short and J 1 base short, with 11 bases between. CDR3 nucleotide sequence: TGTGCCAGCGGTCGTTGGGGGAACACTGAAGCTTTCTTT. This sequence encodes CASGRWGNTEAFF.

In this sample, this clonotype turned up many times. The chain uses TRBV7-9 and TRBJ1-1; D is unresolved. With 1 base removed from V and 4 bases from J, the gap between germline ends came to 10 bases. This CDR3 has 14 residues. CDR1 and CDR2 (germline): SEHNR, FQNEAQ (reference sequence). CDR3 nucleotide sequence: TGTGCCAGCAGCTTAGTTCTGGGGAGCACTGAAGCTTTCTTT. Protein product: CASSLVLGSTEAFF.

About this clonotype: No conserved phenylalanine or tryptophan ends this CDR3, so it is likely a read error. This chain uses TRBV3-1 with TRBJ1-1, with TRBD1 identical over 7 bases. CDR3 length equals 16 residues. CDR1 is LGHDT and CDR2 is YNNKEL in the germline V gene (reference sequence). V gave up 3 bases and J gave up 1 base; unmatched junction bases: 8. CDR3 sequence (DNA): TGTGCCAGCAGCCAGCTTCCAGGGGGTCGGAACACTGAAGCTTTCCTT. Protein product: CASSQLPGGRNTEAFL.

This clonotype has ten or more counts. The chain uses TRBV6-2 or TRBV6-3 and TRBJ2-7; TRBD2 agrees at 10 bases. The V and J ends lost 7 bases and 3 bases, in that order; junction bases with no gene match: 12. Germline values: CDR1 MNHEY, CDR2 SVGEGT. The CDR3 sequence is 16 residues long. CDR3 coding DNA: TGTGCCAGCAACGATATACTACTAGCGGGACGCTACGAGCAGTACTTC. This encodes CASNDILLAGRYEQYF.

The chain has TRBV7-9 and TRBJ1-5; D ambiguous. This CDR3 has 12 amino acids. Germline V gene sequence: CDR1 SEHNR, CDR2 FQNEAQ (reference sequence). V lost 8 bases and J 6 bases, leaving 11 bases between the germline ends. In DNA form, the CDR3 reads TGTGCCAGCGAAGTCCTAGGTCAGCCCCAGCATTTT. Translating gives CASEVLGQPQHF.

This clonotype appeared a few times. The rearrangement uses TRBV19 and TRBJ1-3; D is unclear. The V end was cut by 2 bases, the J end by 2 bases, with 10 bases between. Germline lookup yields CDR1 LNHDA and CDR2 SQIVND (reference sequence). This CDR3 contains 15 residues. This CDR3 reads CASSILSGAGNTIYF. DNA of the CDR3: TGTGCCAGTAGTATATTGTCCGGGGCTGGAAACACCATATATTTT.

This clonotype has only a few counts. The chain couples TRBV19 to TRBJ1-2; 7 bases line up with TRBD1. CDR1 LNHDA and CDR2 SQIVND come from the germline V gene (reference sequence). The CDR3 spans 13 residues. After removal of 7 bases from V and 6 bases from J, the junction contained 8 bases not matched to a gene. Here the CDR3 DNA reads TGTGCCAGTACATGGGGACAGCACAATGGCTACACCTTC. This translates into CASTWGQHNGYTF. Supplemented by reference TRBV19 and TRBJ1-2, the full variable domain reads DGGITQSPKYLFRKEGQNVTLSCEQNLNHDAMYWYRQDPGQGLRLIYYSQIVNDFQKGDIAEGYSVSREKKESFPLTVTSAQKNPTAFYLCASTWGQHNGYTFGSGTRLTVV.

This clonotype has at least ten counts. This chain uses TRBV29-1 with TRBJ2-1, with 13 bases identical to TRBD2. This CDR3 has 13 residues. Germline assignment: CDR1 SQVTM and CDR2 ANQGSEA. The trim removed 4 bases at V and 6 bases at J, leaving 0 bases unmatched. The CDR3 DNA is TGCAGCGTTGGACTAGCGGGGGGCAATGAGCAGTTCTTC. Translation gives CSVGLAGGNEQFF.

The chain uses TRBV9 and TRBJ1-2; weak D call: TRBD1 (6 bases). Germline values: CDR1 SGDLS, CDR2 YYNGEE. The CDR3 contains 15 residues. Trimming pared 3 bases from V and 2 bases from J, leaving 14 bases between. The DNA for the CDR3 is TGTGCCAGCAGCGAAACAGGGAGGGTAAACTATGGCTACACCTTC. Its translation: CASSETGRVNYGYTF.

The chain uses TRBV7-9 and TRBJ1-4; D ambiguous. V was clipped by 0 bases and J by 10 bases, with 18 bases between them. CDR3 size: 16 residues. From germline, CDR1 is SEHNR and CDR2 FQNEAQ (reference sequence). The CDR3 region is CASSLATGTAGLKLFF. The CDR3 region has the DNA TGTGCCAGCAGCTTAGCCACCGGAACAGCAGGCTTAAAACTGTTTTTT.